This is a list of T cell receptor beta chains from one sample in a study of cytomegalovirus exposure and HLA in healthy donors. Here immunoSEQ multiplex PCR was the method, and the copy in TCRdb shows in-frame clones only, minus some. The sample table includes approximately 100,000 clones. The sequencing sample was made of PBMCs. These receptors were taken from a man aged 40-55 years in good health and CMV-seronegative. Both conserved end residues are part of each CDR3. A D gene is named only where the DNA matches it firmly.

v_gene	d_gene	j_gene	CDR3aa	CDR3nt
TRBV6-1	TRBD1	TRBJ1-3	CASSVFQGEAGNTIYF	TGTGCCAGCAGTGTATTTCAGGGGGAAGCTGGAAACACCATATATTTT
TRBV9	.	TRBJ1-1	CASSGRTTQVLNTEAFF	TGTGCCAGCAGCGGAAGGACAACCCAAGTACTGAACACTGAAGCTTTCTTT
TRBV6-5	.	TRBJ2-1	CASSSPRLRSYNEQFF	TGTGCCAGCAGTTCGCCTAGGTTACGCTCCTACAATGAGCAGTTCTTC
TRBV19	.	TRBJ1-1	CASSPPGAWNTEAFF	TGTGCCAGTAGTCCCCCAGGGGCTTGGAACACTGAAGCTTTCTTT
TRBV7-9	TRBD1	TRBJ2-7	CASSSTGTGWSEQYF	TGTGCCAGCAGCTCGACCGGGACAGGGTGGTCCGAGCAGTACTTC
TRBV2	TRBD1	TRBJ2-3	CAGAGTGVSTDTQYF	TGTGCCGGAGCCGGGACAGGGGTTAGCACAGATACGCAGTATTTT
TRBV5-1	TRBD1	TRBJ2-3	CASSLGQGTFTDTQYF	TGCGCCAGCAGCTTGGGACAGGGGACTTTCACAGATACGCAGTATTTT
TRBV6-1	.	TRBJ2-1	CASSEALGYNEQFF	TGTGCCAGCAGTGAAGCGCTCGGCTACAATGAGCAGTTCTTC
TRBV5-1	.	TRBJ2-3	CASSLLGTDTQYF	TGCGCCAGCAGCTTATTAGGCACAGATACGCAGTATTTT
TRBV5-5	.	TRBJ1-1	CASSWMPPGRGIGEAFF	TGTGCCAGCAGCTGGATGCCTCCGGGGAGGGGGATTGGTGAAGCTTTCTTT
TRBV6-6	.	TRBJ2-7	CASSYDHPGEQYF	TGTGCCAGCAGTTACGACCATCCGGGGGAGCAGTACTTC
TRBV7-2	.	TRBJ2-7	CASTLTGGPSYEQYF	TGTGCCAGCACCCTAACCGGGGGGCCTTCCTACGAGCAGTACTTC
TRBV5-8	.	TRBJ1-5	CASSSPRGKAYQPQHF	TGTGCCAGCAGCTCACCTCGGGGTAAGGCTTATCAGCCCCAGCATTTT
TRBV6-1	TRBD1	TRBJ2-7	CASSGWTGTSYEQYF	TGTGCCAGCAGTGGCTGGACAGGGACCTCCTACGAGCAGTACTTC
TRBV5-4	TRBD1	TRBJ2-7	CASSNPGQGVREQYF	TGTGCCAGCAGCAACCCGGGACAGGGGGTCCGCGAGCAGTACTTC